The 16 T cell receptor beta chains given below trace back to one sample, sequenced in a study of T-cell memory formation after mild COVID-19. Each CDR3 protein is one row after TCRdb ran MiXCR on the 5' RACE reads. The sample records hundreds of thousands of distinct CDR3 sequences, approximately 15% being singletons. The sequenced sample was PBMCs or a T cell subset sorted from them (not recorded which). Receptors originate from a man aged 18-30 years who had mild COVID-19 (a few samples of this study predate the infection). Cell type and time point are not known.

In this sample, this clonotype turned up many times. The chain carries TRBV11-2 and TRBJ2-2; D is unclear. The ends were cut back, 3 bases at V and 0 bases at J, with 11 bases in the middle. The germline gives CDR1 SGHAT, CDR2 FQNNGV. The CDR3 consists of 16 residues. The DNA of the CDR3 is TGTGCCAGCAGCTTCAGGCACCCCACGAACACCGGGGAGCTGTTTTTT. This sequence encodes CASSFRHPTNTGELFF.

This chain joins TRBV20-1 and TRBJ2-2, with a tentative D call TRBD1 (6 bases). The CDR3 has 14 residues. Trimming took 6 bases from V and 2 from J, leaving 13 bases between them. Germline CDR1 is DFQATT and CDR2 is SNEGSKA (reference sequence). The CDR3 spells CSAFRQVNTGELFF. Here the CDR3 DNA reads TGCAGTGCCTTCAGACAGGTCAACACCGGGGAGCTGTTTTTT.

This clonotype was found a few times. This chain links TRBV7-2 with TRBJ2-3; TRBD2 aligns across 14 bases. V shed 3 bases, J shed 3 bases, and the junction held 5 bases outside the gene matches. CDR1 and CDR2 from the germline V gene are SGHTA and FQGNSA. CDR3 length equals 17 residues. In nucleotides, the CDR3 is TGTGCCAGCAGCTTGATCGGGACTAGCGGGGGAACAGATACGCAGTATTTT. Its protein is CASSLIGTSGGTDTQYF.

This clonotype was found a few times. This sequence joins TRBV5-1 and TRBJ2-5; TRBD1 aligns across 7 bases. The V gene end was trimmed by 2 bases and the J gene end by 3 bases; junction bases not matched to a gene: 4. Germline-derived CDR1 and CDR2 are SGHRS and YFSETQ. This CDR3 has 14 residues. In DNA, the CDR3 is TGCGCCAGCAGCTTTTGGGACAGTAAAGAGACCCAGTACTTC. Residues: CASSFWDSKETQYF. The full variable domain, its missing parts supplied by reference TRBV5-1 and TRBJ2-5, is KAGVTQTPRYLIKTRGQQVTLSCSPISGHRSVSWYQQTPGQGLQFLFEYFSETQRNKGNFPGRFSGRQFSNSRSEMNVSTLELGDSALYLCASSFWDSKETQYFGPGTRLLVL.

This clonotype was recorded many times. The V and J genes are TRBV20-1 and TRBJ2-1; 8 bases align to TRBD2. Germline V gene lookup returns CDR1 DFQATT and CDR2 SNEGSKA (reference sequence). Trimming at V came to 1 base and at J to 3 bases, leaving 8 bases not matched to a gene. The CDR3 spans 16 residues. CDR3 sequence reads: CSARGLGLVVYNEQFF. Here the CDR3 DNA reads TGCAGTGCTAGAGGGTTGGGACTAGTAGTCTACAATGAGCAGTTCTTC.

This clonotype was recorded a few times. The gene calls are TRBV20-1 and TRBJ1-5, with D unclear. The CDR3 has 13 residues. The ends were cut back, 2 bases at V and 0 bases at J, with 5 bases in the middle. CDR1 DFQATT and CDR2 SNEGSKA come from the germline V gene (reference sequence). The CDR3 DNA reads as TGCAGTGCTAGACAGGATAGCAATCAGCCCCAGCATTTT. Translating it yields CSARQDSNQPQHF.

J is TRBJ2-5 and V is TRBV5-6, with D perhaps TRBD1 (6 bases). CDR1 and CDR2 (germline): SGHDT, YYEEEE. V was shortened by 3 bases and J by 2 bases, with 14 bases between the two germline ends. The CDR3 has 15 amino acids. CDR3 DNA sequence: TGTGCCAGCAGCTCCATACAGGGATTACAAGAGACCCAGTACTTC. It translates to CASSSIQGLQETQYF.

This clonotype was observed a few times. CDR3 region: CASTALEEPLGEQYV. DNA of the CDR3: TGTGCCAGCACCGCGCTAGAGGAGCCCCTAGGCGAGCAGTACGTC. The genes are TRBV2 and TRBJ2-7; unclear D gene. The V gene lost 7 bases and the J gene lost 6 bases, with 22 bases spanning the gap. Germline-derived CDR1 and CDR2 are SNHLY and FYNNEI. The CDR3 length is 15 residues.

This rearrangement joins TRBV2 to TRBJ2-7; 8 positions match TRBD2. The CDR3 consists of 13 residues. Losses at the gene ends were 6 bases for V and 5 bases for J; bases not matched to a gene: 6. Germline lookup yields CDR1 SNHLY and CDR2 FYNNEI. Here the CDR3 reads CASRTSVPNEQYF. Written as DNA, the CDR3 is TGTGCCAGCAGGACTAGCGTCCCCAACGAGCAGTACTTC.

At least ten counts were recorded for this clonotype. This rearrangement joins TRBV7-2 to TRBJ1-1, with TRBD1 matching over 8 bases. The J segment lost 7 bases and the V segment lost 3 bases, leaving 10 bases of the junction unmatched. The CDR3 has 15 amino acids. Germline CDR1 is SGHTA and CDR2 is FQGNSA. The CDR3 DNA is TGTGCCAGCAGCTTGACCCCCGGGACAGGATATGAAGCTTTCTTT. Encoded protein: CASSLTPGTGYEAFF.

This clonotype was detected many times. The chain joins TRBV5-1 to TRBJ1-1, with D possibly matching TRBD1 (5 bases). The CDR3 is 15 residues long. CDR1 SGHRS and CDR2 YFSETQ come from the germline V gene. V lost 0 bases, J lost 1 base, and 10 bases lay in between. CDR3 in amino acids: CASSLVGGENTEAFF. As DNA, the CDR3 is TGCGCCAGCAGCTTGGTCGGGGGGGAGAACACTGAAGCTTTCTTT.

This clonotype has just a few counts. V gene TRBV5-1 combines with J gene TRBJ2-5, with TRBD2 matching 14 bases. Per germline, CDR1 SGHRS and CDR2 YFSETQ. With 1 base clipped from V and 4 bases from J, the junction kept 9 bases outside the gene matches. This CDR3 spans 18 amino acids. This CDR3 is CASSLLPAGTSGGETQYF. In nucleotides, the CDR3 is TGCGCCAGCAGCTTGTTACCAGCCGGGACTAGCGGGGGAGAGACCCAGTACTTC.

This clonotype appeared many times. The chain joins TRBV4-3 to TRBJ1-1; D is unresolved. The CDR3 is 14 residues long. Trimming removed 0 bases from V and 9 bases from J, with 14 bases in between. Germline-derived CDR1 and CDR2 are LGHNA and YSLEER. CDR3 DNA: TGCGCCAGCAGCCAAGAATCTTGGGCAACCCAAGCTTTCTTT. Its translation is CASSQESWATQAFF.

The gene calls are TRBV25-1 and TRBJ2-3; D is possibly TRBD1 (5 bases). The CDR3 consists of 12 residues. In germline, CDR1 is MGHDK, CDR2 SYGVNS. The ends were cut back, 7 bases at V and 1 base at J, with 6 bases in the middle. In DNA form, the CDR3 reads TGTGCCAGCATACAGGGCACAGATACGCAGTATTTT. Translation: CASIQGTDTQYF. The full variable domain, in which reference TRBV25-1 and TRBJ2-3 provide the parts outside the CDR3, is EADIYQTPRYLVIGTGKKITLECSQTMGHDKMYWYQQDPGMELHLIHYSYGVNSTEKGDLSSESTVSRIRTEHFPLTLESARPSHTSQYLCASIQGTDTQYFGPGTRLTVL.

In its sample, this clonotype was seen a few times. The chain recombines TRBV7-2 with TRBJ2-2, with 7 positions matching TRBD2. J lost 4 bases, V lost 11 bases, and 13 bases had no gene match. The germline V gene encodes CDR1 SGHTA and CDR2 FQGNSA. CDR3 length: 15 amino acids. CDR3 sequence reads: CAALRDYLATGELFF. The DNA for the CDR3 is TGTGCCGCTCTCCGGGACTACTTGGCCACCGGGGAGCTGTTTTTT.

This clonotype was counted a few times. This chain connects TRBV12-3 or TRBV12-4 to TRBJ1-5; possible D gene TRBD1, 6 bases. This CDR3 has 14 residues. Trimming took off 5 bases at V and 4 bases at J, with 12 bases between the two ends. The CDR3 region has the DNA TGTGCCAGCAGTCCACAAAGGGGGAATCAGCCCCAGCATTTT. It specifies CASSPQRGNQPQHF.